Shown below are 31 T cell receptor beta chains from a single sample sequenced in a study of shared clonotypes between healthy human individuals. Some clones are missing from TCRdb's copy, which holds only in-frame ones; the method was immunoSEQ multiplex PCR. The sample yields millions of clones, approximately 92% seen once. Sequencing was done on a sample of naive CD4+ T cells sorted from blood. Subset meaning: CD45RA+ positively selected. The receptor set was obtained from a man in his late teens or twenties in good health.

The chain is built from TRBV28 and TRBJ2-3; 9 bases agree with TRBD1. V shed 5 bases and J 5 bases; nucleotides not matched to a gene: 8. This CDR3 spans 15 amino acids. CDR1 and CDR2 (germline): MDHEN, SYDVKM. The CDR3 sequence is CASSPPGQGVDTQYF. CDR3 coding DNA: TGTGCCAGCAGTCCCCCGGGACAGGGTGTAGATACGCAGTATTTT.

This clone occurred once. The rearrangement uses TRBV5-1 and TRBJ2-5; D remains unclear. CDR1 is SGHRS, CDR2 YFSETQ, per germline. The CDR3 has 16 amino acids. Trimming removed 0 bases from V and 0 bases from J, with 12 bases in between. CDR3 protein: CASSLAAMGYQETQYF. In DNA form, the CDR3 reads TGCGCCAGCAGCTTGGCCGCGATGGGGTACCAAGAGACCCAGTACTTC.

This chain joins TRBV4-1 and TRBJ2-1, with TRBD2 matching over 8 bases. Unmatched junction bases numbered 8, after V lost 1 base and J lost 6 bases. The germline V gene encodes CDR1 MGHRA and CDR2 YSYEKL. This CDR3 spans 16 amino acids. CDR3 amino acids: CASSQGRGGLGNEQFF. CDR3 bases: TGCGCCAGCAGCCAAGGACGGGGGGGCCTCGGCAATGAGCAGTTCTTC.

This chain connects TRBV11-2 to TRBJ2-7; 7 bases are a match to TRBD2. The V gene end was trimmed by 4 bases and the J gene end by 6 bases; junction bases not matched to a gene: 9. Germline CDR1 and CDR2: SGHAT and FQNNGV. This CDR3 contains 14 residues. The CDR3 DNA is TGTGCCAGCAGCTCTCGACTAGCCAGTTCCGAGCAGTACTTC. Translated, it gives CASSSRLASSEQYF.

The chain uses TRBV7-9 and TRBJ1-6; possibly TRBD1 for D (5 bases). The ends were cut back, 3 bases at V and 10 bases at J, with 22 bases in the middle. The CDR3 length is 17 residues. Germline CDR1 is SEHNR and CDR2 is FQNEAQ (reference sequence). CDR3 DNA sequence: TGTGCCAGCAGCTTTCCCCCTCTGGGCCAGGGAAAATCACCCCTCCACTTT. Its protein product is CASSFPPLGQGKSPLHF.

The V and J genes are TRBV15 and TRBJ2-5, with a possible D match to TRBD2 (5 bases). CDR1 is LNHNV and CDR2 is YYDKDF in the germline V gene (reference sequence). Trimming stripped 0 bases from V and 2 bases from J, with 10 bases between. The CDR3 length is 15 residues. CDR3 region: CATSRDGGRQETQYF. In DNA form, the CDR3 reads TGTGCCACCAGCAGAGATGGAGGCCGGCAAGAGACCCAGTACTTC.

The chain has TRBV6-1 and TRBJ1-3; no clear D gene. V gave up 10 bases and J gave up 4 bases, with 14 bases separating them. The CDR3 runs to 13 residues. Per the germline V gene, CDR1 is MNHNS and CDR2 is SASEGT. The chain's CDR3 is CATAPGSGNTIYF. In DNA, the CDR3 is TGTGCCACCGCGCCGGGCTCCGGAAACACCATATATTTT.

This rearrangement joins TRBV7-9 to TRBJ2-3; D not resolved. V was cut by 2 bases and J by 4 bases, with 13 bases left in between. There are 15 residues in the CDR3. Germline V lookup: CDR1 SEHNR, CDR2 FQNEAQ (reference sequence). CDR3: CASSLSRARSDTQYF. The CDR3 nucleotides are TGTGCCAGCAGCTTATCTAGGGCCAGGTCAGATACGCAGTATTTT.

DNA for the CDR3: TGTGCCAGTAGTATCGCGGCAGGGTTGAGAAACATTCAGTACTTC. This gives the protein CASSIAAGLRNIQYF. The chain links TRBV19 to TRBJ2-4; D might be TRBD1 (5 bases). The CDR3 spans 15 residues. V shed 3 bases and J shed 6 bases, with 15 bases lying between them. CDR1 is LNHDA and CDR2 is SQIVND in the germline V gene (reference sequence).

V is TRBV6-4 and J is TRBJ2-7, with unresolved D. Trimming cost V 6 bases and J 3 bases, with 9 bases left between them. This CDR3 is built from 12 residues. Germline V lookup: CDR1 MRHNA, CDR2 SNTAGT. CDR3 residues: CASRWQIYEQYF. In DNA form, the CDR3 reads TGTGCCAGCAGATGGCAGATCTACGAGCAGTACTTC.

CDR3 in amino acids: CASSFRGIGADTQYF. In DNA form, the CDR3 reads TGTGCCAGCAGCTTCCGAGGGATCGGGGCAGATACGCAGTATTTT. The gene calls are TRBV11-2 and TRBJ2-3, with D maybe TRBD2 (5 bases). The CDR3 runs 15 residues. The germline CDR1 and CDR2 sequences are SGHAT and FQNNGV. Trimming took 3 bases from V and 4 from J, leaving 14 bases between them.

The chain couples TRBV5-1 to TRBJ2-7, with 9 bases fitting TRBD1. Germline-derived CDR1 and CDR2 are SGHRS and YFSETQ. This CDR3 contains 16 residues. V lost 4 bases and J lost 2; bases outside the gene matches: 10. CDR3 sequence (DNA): TGCGCCAGCAGCCCCGTAGGGACAGGGCTGACCTACGAGCAGTACTTC. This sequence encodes CASSPVGTGLTYEQYF.

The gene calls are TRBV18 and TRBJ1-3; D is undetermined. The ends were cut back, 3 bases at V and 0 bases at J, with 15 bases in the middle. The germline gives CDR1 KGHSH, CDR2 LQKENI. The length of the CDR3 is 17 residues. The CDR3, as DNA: TGTGCCAGCTCACCGACTGGGTACAGTAGCTCTGGAAACACCATATATTTT. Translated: CASSPTGYSSSGNTIYF.

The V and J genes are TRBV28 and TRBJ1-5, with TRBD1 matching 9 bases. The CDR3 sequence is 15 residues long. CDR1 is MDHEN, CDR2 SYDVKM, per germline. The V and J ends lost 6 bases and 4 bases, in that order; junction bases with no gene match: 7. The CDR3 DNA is TGTGCCAGCAGAGTCGGACAGGGGAGGAATCAGCCCCAGCATTTT. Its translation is CASRVGQGRNQPQHF.

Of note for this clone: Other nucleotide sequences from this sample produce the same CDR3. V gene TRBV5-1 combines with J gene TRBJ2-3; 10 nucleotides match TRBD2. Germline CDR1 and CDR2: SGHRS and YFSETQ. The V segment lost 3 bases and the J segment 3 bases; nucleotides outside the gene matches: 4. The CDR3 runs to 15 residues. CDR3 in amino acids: CASSSAGGPTDTQYF. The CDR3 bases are TGCGCCAGCAGCTCAGCGGGGGGGCCTACAGATACGCAGTATTTT.

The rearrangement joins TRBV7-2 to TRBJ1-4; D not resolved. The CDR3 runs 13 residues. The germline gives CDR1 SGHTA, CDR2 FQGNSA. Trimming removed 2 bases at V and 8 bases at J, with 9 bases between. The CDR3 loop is CASSLLRLEKLFF. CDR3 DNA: TGTGCCAGCAGCTTACTTAGGCTCGAAAAACTGTTTTTT.

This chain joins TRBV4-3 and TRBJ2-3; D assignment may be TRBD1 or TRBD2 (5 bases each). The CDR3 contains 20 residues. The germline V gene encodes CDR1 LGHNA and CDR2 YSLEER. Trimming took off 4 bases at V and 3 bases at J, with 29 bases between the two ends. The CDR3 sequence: CASSPHKWDVVPLGTDTQYF. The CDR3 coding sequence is TGCGCCAGCAGCCCCCACAAGTGGGACGTCGTCCCCCTCGGGACAGATACGCAGTATTTT.

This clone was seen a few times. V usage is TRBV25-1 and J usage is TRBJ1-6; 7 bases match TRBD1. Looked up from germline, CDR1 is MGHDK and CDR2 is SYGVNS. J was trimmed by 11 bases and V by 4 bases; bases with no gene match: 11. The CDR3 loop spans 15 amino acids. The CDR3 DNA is TGTGCCAGCAGTGCATCGGGACAGCGACAGCCACCCCTCCACTTT. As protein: CASSASGQRQPPLHF. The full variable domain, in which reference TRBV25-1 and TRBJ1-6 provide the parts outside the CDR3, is EADIYQTPRYLVIGTGKKITLECSQTMGHDKMYWYQQDPGMELHLIHYSYGVNSTEKGDLSSESTVSRIRTEHFPLTLESARPSHTSQYLCASSASGQRQPPLHFGNGTRLTVT.

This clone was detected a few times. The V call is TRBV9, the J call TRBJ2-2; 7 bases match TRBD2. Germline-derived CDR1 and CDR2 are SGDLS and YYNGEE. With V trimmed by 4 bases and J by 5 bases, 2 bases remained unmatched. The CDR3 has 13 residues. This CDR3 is CASSILATGELFF. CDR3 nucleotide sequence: TGTGCCAGCAGCATACTAGCGACCGGGGAGCTGTTTTTT.

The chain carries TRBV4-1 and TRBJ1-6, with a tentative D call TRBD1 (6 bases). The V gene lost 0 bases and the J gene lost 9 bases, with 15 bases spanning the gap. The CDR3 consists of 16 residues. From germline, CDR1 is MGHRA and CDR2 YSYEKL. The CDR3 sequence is CASSQEGAGGGSPLHF. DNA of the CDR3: TGCGCCAGCAGCCAAGAGGGGGCGGGCGGAGGTTCACCCCTCCACTTT.

This CDR3 reads CATSRDTGGNQPQHF. CDR3 in DNA: TGTGCCACCAGCAGAGATACAGGCGGCAATCAGCCCCAGCATTTT. The V and J genes are TRBV15 and TRBJ1-5, with TRBD1 as a possible D gene (5 bases). The germline V gene has CDR1 LNHNV and CDR2 YYDKDF (reference sequence). The V end lost 0 bases, the J end lost 2 bases, and 8 bases lay between the germline ends. The CDR3 loop spans 15 amino acids. The full variable domain, with the rest looked up from reference TRBV15 and TRBJ1-5, is DAMVIQNPRYQVTQFGKPVTLSCSQTLNHNVMYWYQQKSSQAPKLLFHYYDKDFNNEADTPDNFQSRRPNTSFCFLDIRSPGLGDTAMYLCATSRDTGGNQPQHFGDGTRLSIL.

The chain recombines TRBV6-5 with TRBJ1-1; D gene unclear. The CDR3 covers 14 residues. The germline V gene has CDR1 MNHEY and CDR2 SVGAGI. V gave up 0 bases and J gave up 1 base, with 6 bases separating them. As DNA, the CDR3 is TGTGCCAGCAGTTACTCCCCCACGAACACTGAAGCTTTCTTT. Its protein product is CASSYSPTNTEAFF.

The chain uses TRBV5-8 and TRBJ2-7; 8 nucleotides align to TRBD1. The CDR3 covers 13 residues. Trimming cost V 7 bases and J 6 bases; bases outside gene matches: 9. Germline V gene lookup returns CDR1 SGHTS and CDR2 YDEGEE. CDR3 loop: CASDDLDRVEQYF. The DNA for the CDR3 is TGTGCCAGCGACGACCTGGACAGGGTCGAGCAGTACTTC.

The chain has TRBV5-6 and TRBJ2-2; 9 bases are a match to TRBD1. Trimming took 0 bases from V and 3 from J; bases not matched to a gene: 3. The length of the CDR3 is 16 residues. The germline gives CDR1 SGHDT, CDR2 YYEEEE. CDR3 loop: CASSLGWTGDTGELFF. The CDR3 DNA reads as TGTGCCAGCAGCTTGGGGTGGACAGGGGACACCGGGGAGCTGTTTTTT.

The CDR3 reads CAWNRQGTGNTIYF. As DNA, the CDR3 is TGTGCCTGGAATCGACAGGGAACTGGAAACACCATATATTTT. The chain is built from TRBV30 and TRBJ1-3; 7 bases match TRBD1. The CDR3 totals 14 residues. Germline CDR1 and CDR2: GTSNPN and SVGIG (reference sequence). The ends lost 4 bases at V and 2 bases at J; junction bases unmatched: 5.

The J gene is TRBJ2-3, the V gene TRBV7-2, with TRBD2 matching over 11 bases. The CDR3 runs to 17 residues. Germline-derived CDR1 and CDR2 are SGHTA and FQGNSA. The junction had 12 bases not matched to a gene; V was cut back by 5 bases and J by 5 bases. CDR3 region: CASSPNPRLAGGDTQYF. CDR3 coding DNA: TGTGCCAGCAGCCCCAACCCGAGGCTAGCGGGGGGAGATACGCAGTATTTT.

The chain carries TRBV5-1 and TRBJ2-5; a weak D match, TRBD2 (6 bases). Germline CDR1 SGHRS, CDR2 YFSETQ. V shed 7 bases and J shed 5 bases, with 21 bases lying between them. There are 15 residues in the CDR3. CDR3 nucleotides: TGCGCCAGCGGGAGAGGCAGGGAGGTTTGGGAGACCCAGTACTTC. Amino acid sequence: CASGRGREVWETQYF.

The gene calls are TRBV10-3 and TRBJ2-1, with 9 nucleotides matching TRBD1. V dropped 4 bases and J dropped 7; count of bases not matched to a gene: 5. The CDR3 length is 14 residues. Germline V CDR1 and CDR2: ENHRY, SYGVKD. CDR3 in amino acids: CAISAGTGWNEQFF. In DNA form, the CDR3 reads TGTGCCATCAGTGCCGGGACAGGGTGGAATGAGCAGTTCTTC.

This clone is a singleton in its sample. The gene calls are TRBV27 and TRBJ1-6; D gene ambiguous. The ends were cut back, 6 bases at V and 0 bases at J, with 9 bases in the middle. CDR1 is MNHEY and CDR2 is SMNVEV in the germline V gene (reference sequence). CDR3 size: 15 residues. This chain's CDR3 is CASSDGVSYNSPLHF. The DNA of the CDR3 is TGTGCCAGCAGCGACGGTGTCTCCTATAATTCACCCCTCCACTTT.

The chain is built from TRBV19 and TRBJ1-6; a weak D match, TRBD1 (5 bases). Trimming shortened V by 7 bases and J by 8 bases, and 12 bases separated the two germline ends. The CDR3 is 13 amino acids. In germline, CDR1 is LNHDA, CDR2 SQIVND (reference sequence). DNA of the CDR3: TGTGCCAGTAAGGACGGGGGGGATTCACCCCTCCACTTT. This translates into CASKDGGDSPLHF. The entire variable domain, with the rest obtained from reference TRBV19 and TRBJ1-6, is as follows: DGGITQSPKYLFRKEGQNVTLSCEQNLNHDAMYWYRQDPGQGLRLIYYSQIVNDFQKGDIAEGYSVSREKKESFPLTVTSAQKNPTAFYLCASKDGGDSPLHFGNGTRLTVT.

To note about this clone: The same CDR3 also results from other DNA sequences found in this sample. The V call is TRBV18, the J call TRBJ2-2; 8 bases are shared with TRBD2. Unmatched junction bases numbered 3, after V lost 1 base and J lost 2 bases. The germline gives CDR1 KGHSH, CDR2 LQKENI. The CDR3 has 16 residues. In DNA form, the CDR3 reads TGTGCCAGCTCACCACTCACTAGCGGCAACACCGGGGAGCTGTTTTTT. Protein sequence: CASSPLTSGNTGELFF.